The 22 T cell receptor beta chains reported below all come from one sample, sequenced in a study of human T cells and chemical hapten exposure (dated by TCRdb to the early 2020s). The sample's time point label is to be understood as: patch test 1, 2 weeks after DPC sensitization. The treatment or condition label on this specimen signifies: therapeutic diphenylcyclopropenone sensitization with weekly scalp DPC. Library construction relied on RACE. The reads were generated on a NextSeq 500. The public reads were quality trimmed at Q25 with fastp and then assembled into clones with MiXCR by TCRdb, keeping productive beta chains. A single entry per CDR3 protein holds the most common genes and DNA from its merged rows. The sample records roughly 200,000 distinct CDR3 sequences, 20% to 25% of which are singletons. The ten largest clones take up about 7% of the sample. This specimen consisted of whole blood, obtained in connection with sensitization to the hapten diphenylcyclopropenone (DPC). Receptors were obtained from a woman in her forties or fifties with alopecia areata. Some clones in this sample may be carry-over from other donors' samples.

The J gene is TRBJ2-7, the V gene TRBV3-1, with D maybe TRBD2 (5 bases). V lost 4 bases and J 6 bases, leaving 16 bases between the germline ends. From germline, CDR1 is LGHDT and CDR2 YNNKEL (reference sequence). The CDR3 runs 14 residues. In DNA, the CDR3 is TGTGCCAGCAGCCCGACCGGGATAAGGAGCGAGCAGTACTTC. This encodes CASSPTGIRSEQYF.

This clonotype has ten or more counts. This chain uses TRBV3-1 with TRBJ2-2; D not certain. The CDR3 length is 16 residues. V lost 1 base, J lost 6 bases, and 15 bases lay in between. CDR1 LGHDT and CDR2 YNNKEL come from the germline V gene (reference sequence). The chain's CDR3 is CASSQGALKLAGELFF. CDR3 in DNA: TGTGCCAGCAGCCAAGGGGCCCTCAAGTTGGCCGGGGAGCTGTTTTTT.

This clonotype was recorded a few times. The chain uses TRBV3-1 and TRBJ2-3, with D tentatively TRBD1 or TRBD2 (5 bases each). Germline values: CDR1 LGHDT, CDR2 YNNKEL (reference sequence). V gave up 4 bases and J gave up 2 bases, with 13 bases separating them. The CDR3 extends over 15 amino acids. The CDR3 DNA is TGTGCCAGCAGCCTCCCGAAGGGACCCACAGATACGCAGTATTTT. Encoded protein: CASSLPKGPTDTQYF.

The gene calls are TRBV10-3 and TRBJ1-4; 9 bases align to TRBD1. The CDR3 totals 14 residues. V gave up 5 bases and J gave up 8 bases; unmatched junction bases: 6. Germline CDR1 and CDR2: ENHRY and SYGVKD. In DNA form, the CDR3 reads TGTGCCATCAGTATGACAGGGGGACTAGAAAAACTGTTTTTT. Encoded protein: CAISMTGGLEKLFF.

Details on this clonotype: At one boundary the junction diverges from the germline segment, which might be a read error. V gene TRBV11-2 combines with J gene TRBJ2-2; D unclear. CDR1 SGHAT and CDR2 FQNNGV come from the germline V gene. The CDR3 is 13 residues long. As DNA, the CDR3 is TGTGTCAGCAGCTTACCAAACCCTCGGGAGCTGTTTTTT. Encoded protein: CVSSLPNPRELFF. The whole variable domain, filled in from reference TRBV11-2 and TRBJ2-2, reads EAGVAQSPRYKIIEKRQSVAFWCNPISGHATLYWYQQILGQGPKLLIQFQNNGVVDDSQLPKDRFSAERLKGVDSTLKIQPAKLEDSAVYLCVSSLPNPRELFFGEGSRLTVL.

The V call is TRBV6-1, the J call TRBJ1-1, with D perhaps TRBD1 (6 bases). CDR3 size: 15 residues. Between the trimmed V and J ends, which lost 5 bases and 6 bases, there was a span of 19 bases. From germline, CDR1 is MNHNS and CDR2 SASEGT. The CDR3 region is CASSKHGTPNAEAFF. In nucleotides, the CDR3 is TGTGCCAGCAGTAAACACGGGACACCCAATGCTGAAGCTTTCTTT.

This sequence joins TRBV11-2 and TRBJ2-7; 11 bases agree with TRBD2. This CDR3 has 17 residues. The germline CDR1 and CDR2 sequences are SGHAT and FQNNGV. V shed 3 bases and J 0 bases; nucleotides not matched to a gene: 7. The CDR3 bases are TGTGCCAGCAGCTTCGGGACTAGCGGTATTAGCTCCTACGAGCAGTACTTC. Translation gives CASSFGTSGISSYEQYF.

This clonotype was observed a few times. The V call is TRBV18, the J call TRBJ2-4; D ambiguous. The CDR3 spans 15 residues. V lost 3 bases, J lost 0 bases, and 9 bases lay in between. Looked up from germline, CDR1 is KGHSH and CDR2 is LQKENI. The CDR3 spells CASSPGNLAKNIQYF. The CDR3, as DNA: TGTGCCAGCTCACCTGGTAACCTAGCCAAAAACATTCAGTACTTC.

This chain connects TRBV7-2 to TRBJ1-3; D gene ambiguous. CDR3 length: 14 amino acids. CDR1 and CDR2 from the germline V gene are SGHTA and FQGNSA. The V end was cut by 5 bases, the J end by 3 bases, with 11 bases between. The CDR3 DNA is TGTGCCAGCAGCCGGCAGACGGATGGAAACACCATATATTTT. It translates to CASSRQTDGNTIYF.

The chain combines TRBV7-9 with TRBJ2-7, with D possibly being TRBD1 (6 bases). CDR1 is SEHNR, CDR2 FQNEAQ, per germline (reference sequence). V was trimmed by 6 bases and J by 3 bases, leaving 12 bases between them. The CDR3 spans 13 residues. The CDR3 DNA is TGTGCCAGCAGACAGGGCCCAGTCTACGAGCAGTACTTC. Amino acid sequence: CASRQGPVYEQYF. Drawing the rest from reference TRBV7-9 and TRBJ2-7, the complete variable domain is DTGVSQNPRHKITKRGQNVTFRCDPISEHNRLYWYRQTLGQGPEFLTYFQNEAQLEKSRLLSDRFSAERPKGSFSTLEIQRTEQGDSAMYLCASRQGPVYEQYFGPGTRLTVT.

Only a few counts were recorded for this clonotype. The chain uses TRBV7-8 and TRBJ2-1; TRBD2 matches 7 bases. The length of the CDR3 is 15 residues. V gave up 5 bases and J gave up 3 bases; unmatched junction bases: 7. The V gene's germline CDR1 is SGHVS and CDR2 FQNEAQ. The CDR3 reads CASSHLSGIYNEQFF. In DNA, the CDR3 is TGTGCCAGCAGCCATTTAAGCGGGATCTACAATGAGCAGTTCTTC.

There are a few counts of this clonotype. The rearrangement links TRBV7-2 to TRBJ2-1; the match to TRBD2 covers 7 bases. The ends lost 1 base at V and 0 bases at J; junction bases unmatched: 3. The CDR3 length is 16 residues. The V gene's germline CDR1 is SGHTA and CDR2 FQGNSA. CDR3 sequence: CASSLDRTSSYNEQFF. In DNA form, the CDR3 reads TGTGCCAGCAGCTTAGATCGGACTAGCTCCTACAATGAGCAGTTCTTC.

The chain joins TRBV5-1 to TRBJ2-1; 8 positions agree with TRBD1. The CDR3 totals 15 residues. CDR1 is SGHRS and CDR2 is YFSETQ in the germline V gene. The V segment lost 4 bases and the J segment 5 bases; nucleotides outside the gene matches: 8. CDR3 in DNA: TGCGCCAGCAGCGGCGCAGGGGGCCGCAACAATGAGCAGTTCTTC. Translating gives CASSGAGGRNNEQFF.

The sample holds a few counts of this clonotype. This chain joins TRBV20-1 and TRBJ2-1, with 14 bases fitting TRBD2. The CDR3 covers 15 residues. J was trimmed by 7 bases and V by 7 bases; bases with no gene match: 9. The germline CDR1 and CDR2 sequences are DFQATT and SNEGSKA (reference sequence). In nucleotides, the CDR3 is TGCAGTGGTTCGGGGACTAGCGGGAGAGGAAATGAGCAGTTCTTC. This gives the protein CSGSGTSGRGNEQFF.

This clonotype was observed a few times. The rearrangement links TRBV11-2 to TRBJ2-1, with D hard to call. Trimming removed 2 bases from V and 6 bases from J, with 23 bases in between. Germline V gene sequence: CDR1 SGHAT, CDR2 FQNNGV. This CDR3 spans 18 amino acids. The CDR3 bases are TGTGCCAGCAGCTTAAGGCCGTCCAGCCCAACCTCAGTCAATGAGCAGTTCTTC. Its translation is CASSLRPSSPTSVNEQFF.

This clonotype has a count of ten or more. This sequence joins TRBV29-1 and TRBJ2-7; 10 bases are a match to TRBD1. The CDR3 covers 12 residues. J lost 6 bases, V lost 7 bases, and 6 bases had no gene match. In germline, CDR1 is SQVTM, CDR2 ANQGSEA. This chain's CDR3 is CSAGTGEFEQYF. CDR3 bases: TGCAGCGCTGGGACAGGGGAGTTCGAGCAGTACTTC.

The CDR3 protein is CASSTGQDENIQYF. The CDR3 DNA follows: TGCGCCAGCAGCACGGGACAGGATGAAAACATTCAGTACTTC. The chain recombines TRBV5-1 with TRBJ2-4; 8 positions match TRBD1. Germline V gene lookup returns CDR1 SGHRS and CDR2 YFSETQ. This CDR3 has 14 amino acids. V was clipped by 4 bases and J by 5 bases; unmatched bases: 5.

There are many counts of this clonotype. The CDR3 DNA sequence: TGCAGTGCCCAGACTAGCGGGAAGCTGGCGGAGACCCAGTACTTC. Amino acid sequence: CSAQTSGKLAETQYF. J is TRBJ2-5 and V is TRBV20-1; 11 bases are a match to TRBD2. The CDR3 contains 15 residues. The germline V gene encodes CDR1 DFQATT and CDR2 SNEGSKA (reference sequence). V was pared by 6 bases and J by 5 bases, with 11 bases of the junction left unmatched.

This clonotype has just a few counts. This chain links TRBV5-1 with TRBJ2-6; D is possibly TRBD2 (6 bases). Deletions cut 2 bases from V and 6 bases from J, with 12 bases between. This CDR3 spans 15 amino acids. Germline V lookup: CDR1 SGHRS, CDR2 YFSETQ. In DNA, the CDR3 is TGCGCCAGCAGCTTACTACCGGGGGAGGCCAACGTCCTGACTTTC. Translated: CASSLLPGEANVLTF. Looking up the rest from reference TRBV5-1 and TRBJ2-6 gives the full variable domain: KAGVTQTPRYLIKTRGQQVTLSCSPISGHRSVSWYQQTPGQGLQFLFEYFSETQRNKGNFPGRFSGRQFSNSRSEMNVSTLELGDSALYLCASSLLPGEANVLTFGAGSRLTVL.

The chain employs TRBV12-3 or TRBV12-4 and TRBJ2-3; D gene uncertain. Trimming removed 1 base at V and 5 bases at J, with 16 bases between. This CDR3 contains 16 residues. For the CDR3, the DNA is TGTGCCAGCAGTTTAGACGACGCTCGGGCACAAGATACGCAGTATTTT. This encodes CASSLDDARAQDTQYF.

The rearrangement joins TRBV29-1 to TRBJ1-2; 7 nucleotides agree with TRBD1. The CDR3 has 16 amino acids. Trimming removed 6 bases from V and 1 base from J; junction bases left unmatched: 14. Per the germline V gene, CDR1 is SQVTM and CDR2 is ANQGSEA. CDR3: CSVGQVMKPLNYGYTF. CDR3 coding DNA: TGCAGCGTCGGACAGGTGATGAAGCCCCTTAACTATGGCTACACCTTC.

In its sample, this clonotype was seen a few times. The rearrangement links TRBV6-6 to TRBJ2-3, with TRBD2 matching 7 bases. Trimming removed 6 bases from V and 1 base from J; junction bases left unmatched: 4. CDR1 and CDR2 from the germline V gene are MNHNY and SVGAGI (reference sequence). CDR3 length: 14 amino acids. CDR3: CASSLTSGTDTQYF. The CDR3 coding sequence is TGTGCCAGCAGCCTCACTAGCGGCACAGATACGCAGTATTTT.